The rows below give T cell receptor beta chains drawn from one sample of a study of chemoradiotherapy in HPV16-positive cancers. Profiled with immunoSEQ multiplex PCR; TCRdb holds only in-frame clones, not every one. The sample has approximately 9,400 clones, roughly 75% seen once; the top ten hold about 8.5%. Collection of the sample occurred from a patient who underwent chemoradiotherapy. The receptors derive from a human donor with HPV-associated anogenital cancer. The CDR3 runs from the conserved cysteine through the conserved F or W. The D gene is left open where the match is weak. Size is omitted from some rows. Given values are once, few, many or a class for expanded clones.

v_call	j_call	cdr3_length	d_call	clone_size	cdr3_nt	cdr3_aa
TRBV6-6	TRBJ2-5	16	TRBD2	.	TGTGCCAGCAGTACCGCCTTGGACGGGAGGAGCGAGACCCAGTACTTC	CASSTALDGRSETQYF
TRBV7-9	TRBJ1-1	15	.	.	TGTGCCAGCATCCCGTCGGGAGTGAGGAACACTGAAGCTTTCTTT	CASIPSGVRNTEAFF
TRBV19	TRBJ2-2	15	TRBD1	.	TGTGCCAGTAGTCGGACAGGCTCGAACACCGGGGAGCTGTTTTTT	CASSRTGSNTGELFF
TRBV19	TRBJ2-3	15	.	.	TGTGCCAGTAGGGAGACGGCCTCGAGGGCAGATACGCAGTATTTT	CASRETASRADTQYF
TRBV6-6	TRBJ1-1	14	TRBD1	.	TGTGCCAGCAGTTTACAGGGGGCTCTAACTGAAGCTTTCTTT	CASSLQGALTEAFF
TRBV5-4	TRBJ2-3	18	TRBD2	once	TGTGCCAGCATCCCCGAGCAGTTAGCGGGAAGGGTTACAGATACGCAGTATTTT	CASIPEQLAGRVTDTQYF
TRBV19	TRBJ1-4	14	.	.	TGTGCCACTGACTCCGGGTCCCTTCATGAAAAACTGTTTTTT	CATDSGSLHEKLFF
TRBV29-1	TRBJ1-1	15	.	.	TGCAGCGTTGAAGAGGTGAAGCTTGGGGGCACTGAAGCTTTCTTT	CSVEEVKLGGTEAFF
TRBV5-4	TRBJ2-7	15	.	.	TGTGCCAGCAGCTTGGCCCCCGACGGCTCCTACGAGCAGTACTTC	CASSLAPDGSYEQYF
TRBV11-2	TRBJ1-3	15	TRBD1	.	TGTGCCAGCAGCTTAAAGGGGGCGGATGGAAACACCATATATTTT	CASSLKGADGNTIYF
TRBV29-1	TRBJ2-7	12	TRBD1	.	TGCAGCGTTTCAGGGGGACCCGACGAGCAGTACTTC	CSVSGGPDEQYF
TRBV4-3	TRBJ2-1	16	TRBD2	.	TGCGCCAGCAGCCAATTACTAGCGCAAACCTACAATGAGCAGTTCTTC	CASSQLLAQTYNEQFF
TRBV5-1	TRBJ1-2	14	.	.	TGCGCCAGCAGCTTGGAGGGGATTGACTATGGCTACACCTTC	CASSLEGIDYGYTF
TRBV2	TRBJ2-7	16	TRBD1	.	TGTGCCAGCAGTATTATTGGGACAGGGGGCGCCGGCGAGCAGTACTTC	CASSIIGTGGAGEQYF
TRBV6-1	TRBJ2-7	12	.	.	TGTGCCAGCGACAGGAGCTCCTACGAGCAGTACTTC	CASDRSSYEQYF
TRBV19	TRBJ2-1	17	TRBD2	.	TGTGCCAGTAGTATAGGGGGACTAGCGAAGGCCTACAATGAGCAGTTCTTC	CASSIGGLAKAYNEQFF
TRBV12-5	TRBJ2-1	14	.	.	TGTGCTAGTGCAGCGGGACAGGCTTACAATGAGCAGTTCTTC	CASAAGQAYNEQFF
TRBV7-2	TRBJ2-1	16	.	.	TGTGCCACCCTCAGAGGGGGGAGGCCGAGAGACAATGAGCAGTTCTTC	CATLRGGRPRDNEQFF
TRBV6-1	TRBJ1-2	12	.	.	TGTGCCAGCACCCCCGGCACTGGCGGCTACACCTTC	CASTPGTGGYTF
TRBV19	TRBJ2-2	15	.	.	TGTGCCAGTAGTATAGAGGGGACGGACACCGGGGAGCTGTTTTTT	CASSIEGTDTGELFF
TRBV6-6	TRBJ1-5	13	TRBD1	few	TGTGCCAGCAAACAGGGGGCGGTTCAGCCCCAGCATTTT	CASKQGAVQPQHF
TRBV7-9	TRBJ1-1	12	.	.	TGTGCCAGTGGGAAAGGGAACACTGAAGCTTTCTTT	CASGKGNTEAFF